The 27 T cell receptor beta chains in this list originate from one sample, sequenced in a study of T-cell memory formation after mild COVID-19 (dated by TCRdb to the early 2020s). Receptor libraries were prepared by 5' RACE. TCRdb records Illumina NovaSeq 6000 as the sequencer. TCRdb's own reprocessing of the public reads used fastp at Q25 and MiXCR and kept productive beta chains. Each record represents a unique CDR3 protein, reported with the most common genes and DNA among its rows. Present in this sample are about 33,000 distinct CDR3 sequences, approximately 21% of which were seen just once. About 1.6% of the sample is taken by the ten largest. Sequencing was performed on PBMCs or a T cell subset sorted from them (not recorded which). These receptors all come from an adult who had mild COVID-19 (a few samples of this study predate the infection). The sample titles of this study are shuffled in the database, so cell type and time point are left out.

The chain joins TRBV20-1 to TRBJ1-1; maybe TRBD1 (5 bases). CDR1 and CDR2 (germline): DFQATT, SNEGSKA (reference sequence). The CDR3 length is 12 residues. Trimming cost V 5 bases and J 14 bases, with 21 bases left between them. This chain's CDR3 is CSAGGGVQIEFF. The CDR3 DNA reads as TGCAGTGCTGGAGGAGGGGTGCAGATAGAGTTCTTT.

This clonotype was observed many times. The CDR3 DNA is TGCAGTGCTAGAGACCTCTCTTTTAGGAATGAGCAGTTCTTC. As protein: CSARDLSFRNEQFF. J is TRBJ2-1 and V is TRBV20-1; no firm D call. Germline V gene sequence: CDR1 DFQATT, CDR2 SNEGSKA (reference sequence). Trimming removed 0 bases from V and 7 bases from J, with 13 bases in between. This CDR3 has 14 amino acids.

The chain has TRBV4-3 and TRBJ1-1; D may be TRBD1 (5 bases). Trimming took off 0 bases at V and 5 bases at J, with 22 bases between the two ends. CDR3 length equals 18 residues. Per germline, CDR1 LGHNA and CDR2 YSLEER. CDR3 region: CASSQDGSQGRVATEAFF. CDR3 DNA sequence: TGCGCCAGCAGCCAAGATGGAAGTCAGGGCAGGGTTGCGACTGAAGCTTTCTTT.

This clonotype was seen many times. CDR3 sequence (DNA): TGTGCCAGCTCACCGGGACGGTCTCACTACGAGCAGTACTTC. Amino acid sequence: CASSPGRSHYEQYF. J is TRBJ2-7 and V is TRBV18; D tentatively fits TRBD1 or TRBD2 (5 bases each). This CDR3 spans 14 amino acids. Trimming pared 3 bases from V and 3 bases from J, leaving 12 bases between. The germline V gene has CDR1 KGHSH and CDR2 LQKENI.

At least ten counts were recorded for this clonotype. This chain connects TRBV4-1 to TRBJ2-7; tentative D call: TRBD1 (5 bases). V was cut by 3 bases and J by 6 bases, with 12 bases left in between. Germline V lookup: CDR1 MGHRA, CDR2 YSYEKL. There are 13 residues in the CDR3. As DNA, the CDR3 is TGCGCCAGCAGCCAGGAAACAGGCTTCGAGCAGTACTTC. It translates to CASSQETGFEQYF.

This clonotype was observed many times. The chain carries TRBV29-1 and TRBJ2-1; a weak D match, TRBD1 (5 bases). This CDR3 has 11 residues. The germline gives CDR1 SQVTM, CDR2 ANQGSEA. V lost 4 bases to trimming and J lost 6 bases, with 7 bases between them. CDR3 sequence: CSVGQINEQFF. CDR3 DNA sequence: TGCAGCGTTGGACAGATCAATGAGCAGTTCTTC.

This clonotype was seen many times. The chain couples TRBV5-1 to TRBJ2-5; perhaps TRBD2 as D (6 bases). The V gene's germline CDR1 is SGHRS and CDR2 YFSETQ. Trimming shortened V by 0 bases and J by 3 bases, and 12 bases separated the two germline ends. CDR3 size: 15 residues. The DNA for the CDR3 is TGCGCCAGCAGCTTGGGTCTCCGCGGGGAAGAGACCCAGTACTTC. This sequence encodes CASSLGLRGEETQYF.

This clonotype occurred many times. The chain carries TRBV6-2 or TRBV6-3 and TRBJ1-4; tentatively, D is TRBD1 (5 bases). From germline, CDR1 is MNHEY and CDR2 SVGEGT. The V end was cut by 5 bases, the J end by 6 bases, with 10 bases between. The CDR3 has 13 residues. CDR3 DNA: TGTGCCAGCAGTCCGCGACAGTATGAAAAACTGTTTTTT. Encoded protein: CASSPRQYEKLFF.

This clonotype was seen ten or more times. The chain combines TRBV7-2 with TRBJ2-3, with TRBD2 matching over 8 bases. The J segment lost 0 bases and the V segment lost 10 bases, leaving 6 bases of the junction unmatched. This CDR3 spans 14 amino acids. Germline CDR1 and CDR2: SGHTA and FQGNSA. The CDR3 sequence is CAIKSSGSTDTQYF. CDR3 DNA sequence: TGTGCCATCAAATCTAGCGGGAGCACAGATACGCAGTATTTT. Complete variable domain (other parts from reference TRBV7-2 and TRBJ2-3): GAGVSQSPSNKVTEKGKDVELRCDPISGHTALYWYRQSLGQGLEFLIYFQGNSAPDKSGLPSDRFSAERTGGSVSTLTIQRTQQEDSAVYLCAIKSSGSTDTQYFGPGTRLTVL.

This clonotype occurred many times. In nucleotides, the CDR3 is TGCGCCAGCAGCTTGCCCTGGACCGCTCCCGGGGCAGATACGCAGTATTTT. Protein product: CASSLPWTAPGADTQYF. The chain uses TRBV5-1 and TRBJ2-3; D is possibly TRBD2 (5 bases). This CDR3 contains 17 residues. V gave up 1 base and J gave up 4 bases, with 19 bases separating them. Germline CDR1 is SGHRS and CDR2 is YFSETQ.

This clonotype was seen ten or more times. The chain combines TRBV4-1 with TRBJ1-2, with D perhaps TRBD1 (5 bases). CDR3 size: 14 residues. Trimming cost V 0 bases and J 4 bases, with 9 bases left between them. The germline CDR1 and CDR2 sequences are MGHRA and YSYEKL. CDR3 nucleotides: TGCGCCAGCAGCCAAGATACGGGGGGCTATGGCTACACCTTC. This gives the protein CASSQDTGGYGYTF.

The table lists this clonotype with many counts. J is TRBJ2-5 and V is TRBV27; D is perhaps TRBD2 (6 bases). Per the germline V gene, CDR1 is MNHEY and CDR2 is SMNVEV (reference sequence). V was trimmed by 6 bases and J by 9 bases, leaving 17 bases between them. The CDR3 runs to 13 residues. The CDR3 loop is CASRGAGHRSQYF. The CDR3 DNA is TGTGCCAGCAGGGGAGCGGGCCACCGGTCCCAGTACTTC.

The chain combines TRBV6-6 with TRBJ2-1; TRBD2 is a possible D gene (5 bases). V gave up 5 bases and J gave up 8 bases, with 19 bases separating them. This CDR3 spans 15 amino acids. Germline lookup yields CDR1 MNHNY and CDR2 SVGAGI (reference sequence). CDR3 DNA sequence: TGTGCCAGCAGTCCACGAGCGGACGGCCCCTATGAGCAGTTCTTC. It is translated as CASSPRADGPYEQFF.

This clonotype was counted many times. The chain couples TRBV12-3 or TRBV12-4 to TRBJ1-2; D is unresolved. Trimming cost V 5 bases and J 8 bases, with 15 bases left between them. The CDR3 has 13 amino acids. The CDR3 is CASSTNRLGGYTF. CDR3 sequence (DNA): TGTGCCAGCAGTACCAACCGTCTGGGGGGCTACACCTTC.

This clonotype was recorded many times. The chain recombines TRBV4-2 with TRBJ1-1, with TRBD1 as a possible D gene (5 bases). Germline loops: CDR1 LGHNA, CDR2 YNFKEQ. This CDR3 region has 13 residues. Trimming took 5 bases from V and 6 from J, leaving 13 bases between them. The CDR3, as DNA: TGTGCCAGCAGCACCCGGGGGTCGCCTGAAGCTTTCTTT. Amino acid sequence: CASSTRGSPEAFF.

This clonotype was observed many times. This chain joins TRBV4-2 and TRBJ1-1, with D unresolved. The CDR3 has 13 amino acids. Looked up from germline, CDR1 is LGHNA and CDR2 is YNFKEQ. Trimming stripped 4 bases from V and 8 bases from J, with 14 bases between. CDR3 amino acids: CASSPSLEGEAFF. Written as DNA, the CDR3 is TGTGCCAGCAGCCCCTCCTTGGAGGGAGAAGCTTTCTTT.

This clonotype was counted ten times or more. J is TRBJ2-3 and V is TRBV20-1; the match to TRBD2 covers 13 bases. V shed 4 bases, J shed 4 bases, and the junction held 5 bases outside the gene matches. Germline V CDR1 and CDR2: DFQATT, SNEGSKA (reference sequence). This CDR3 region has 15 residues. The CDR3 loop is CSANPLAGGADTQYF. The CDR3, as DNA: TGCAGTGCTAACCCACTAGCGGGGGGGGCAGATACGCAGTATTTT.

The chain is built from TRBV4-3 and TRBJ2-7; 9 positions match TRBD2. The CDR3 runs 15 residues. Per germline, CDR1 LGHNA and CDR2 YSLEER. V trimming: 0 bases; J trimming: 1 base; junction bases outside the gene matches: 1. CDR3 sequence reads: CASSQEGLASYEQYF. DNA of the CDR3: TGCGCCAGCAGCCAAGAGGGACTAGCTTCCTACGAGCAGTACTTC.

In its sample, this clonotype was seen many times. V and J are TRBV7-9 and TRBJ2-7, with D possibly TRBD1 on 6 matching bases. V was clipped by 5 bases and J by 2 bases, with 13 bases between them. The germline gives CDR1 SEHNR, CDR2 FQNEAQ (reference sequence). The CDR3 is 14 residues long. The CDR3 DNA follows: TGTGCCAGCAGCCCCGGGACACCTACCTACGAGCAGTACTTC. It yields the protein CASSPGTPTYEQYF.

At least ten counts were recorded for this clonotype. V and J are TRBV6-5 and TRBJ2-3, with 7 bases that match TRBD2. Germline CDR1 and CDR2: MNHEY and SVGAGI. V trimming: 3 bases; J trimming: 2 bases; junction bases outside the gene matches: 5. The CDR3 length is 15 residues. The CDR3 DNA reads TGTGCCAGCAGTTATAGGGGAGGGGTCACAGATACGCAGTATTTT. Protein: CASSYRGGVTDTQYF.

This clonotype appeared a few times. One junction end does not reproduce the germline sequence, and a read error may be involved. The V call is TRBV7-7, the J call TRBJ2-5, with D possibly matching TRBD2 (5 bases). The CDR3 is made up of 14 amino acids. Germline CDR1 reads SSHAT; CDR2 reads FNYEAQ (reference sequence). The CDR3 here is CASSSASTRETQYF. The CDR3 DNA reads as TGTGCTAGCAGCTCCGCCTCAACTAGGGAGACCCAGTACTTC.

In its sample, this clonotype was seen a few times. This rearrangement joins TRBV5-6 to TRBJ2-7, with 11 nucleotides matching TRBD2. V dropped 1 base and J dropped 5; count of bases not matched to a gene: 5. Germline V gives CDR1 SGHDT, CDR2 YYEEEE. This CDR3 is built from 15 residues. The CDR3 protein is CASSLRIAGGNEQYF. The CDR3 region has the DNA TGTGCCAGCAGCTTGAGAATAGCGGGAGGGAACGAGCAGTACTTC.

The J gene is TRBJ1-1, the V gene TRBV5-1; 9 bases are a match to TRBD1. Per germline, CDR1 SGHRS and CDR2 YFSETQ. V gave up 3 bases and J gave up 1 base; unmatched junction bases: 4. The CDR3 spans 15 residues. The CDR3: CASSSGQGPNTEAFF. DNA of the CDR3: TGCGCCAGCAGCTCGGGACAGGGCCCGAACACTGAAGCTTTCTTT.

At least ten counts were recorded for this clonotype. This rearrangement joins TRBV7-2 to TRBJ2-1; 7 bases match TRBD2. The CDR3 spans 13 residues. The V gene end was trimmed by 5 bases and the J gene end by 9 bases; junction bases not matched to a gene: 7. Per germline, CDR1 SGHTA and CDR2 FQGNSA. This CDR3 is CASSQWTSFEQFF. CDR3 in DNA: TGTGCCAGCAGCCAATGGACTAGTTTTGAGCAGTTCTTC. The complete variable domain, with remaining parts taken from reference TRBV7-2 and TRBJ2-1, reads GAGVSQSPSNKVTEKGKDVELRCDPISGHTALYWYRQSLGQGLEFLIYFQGNSAPDKSGLPSDRFSAERTGGSVSTLTIQRTQQEDSAVYLCASSQWTSFEQFFGPGTRLTVL.

Regarding this clonotype: A much larger clone is a single base away; this may be a read error. This sequence joins TRBV5-1 and TRBJ2-1; D remains unclear. The CDR3 has 14 amino acids. Per the germline V gene, CDR1 is SGHRS and CDR2 is YFSETQ. CDR3 nucleotides: TGCGCCAGCAGCCGAGCCAGTTCTTACACTGAGCAGTTCTTC. Its protein product is CASSRASSYTEQFF.

This clonotype was seen at least ten times. This chain links TRBV27 with TRBJ1-5; D perhaps matches TRBD1 (5 bases). This CDR3 region has 16 residues. The V end lost 5 bases, the J end lost 0 bases, and 14 bases lay between the germline ends. Germline CDR1 MNHEY, CDR2 SMNVEV (reference sequence). The CDR3 sequence is CASSMEGTLSNQPQHF. CDR3 nucleotide sequence: TGTGCCAGCAGTATGGAGGGGACCCTTAGCAATCAGCCCCAGCATTTT.

This clonotype was counted many times. CDR3 sequence reads: CASSADIGETQYF. The CDR3 nucleotides are TGTGCCAGCAGCGCGGACATTGGAGAGACCCAGTACTTC. The chain employs TRBV9 and TRBJ2-5; a possible D gene is TRBD1 (5 bases). CDR1 and CDR2 (germline): SGDLS, YYNGEE. V lost 3 bases, J lost 4 bases, and 10 bases lay in between. The CDR3 loop spans 13 amino acids.